A selection of T cell receptor beta chains follows, all from one sample in a study of blood T cell repertoires in COVID-19. Data came from immunoSEQ multiplex PCR; TCRdb stores just in-frame clones and leaves some out. Among fewer than 300,000 clones listed, roughly 84% were seen once. The sequencing input was peripheral blood. The receptor source for this set is a woman aged 18-29 years with acute or convalescent COVID-19. Each CDR3 is given with its conserved first and last residue. D genes are given only for firm matches. Some rows mark clone size as missing; the rest say once, few, many or name a class of expanded clone.

clone size,V gene,D gene,CDR3 protein
.,TRBV28,TRBD1,CASSPPDRAYSNQPQHF
few,TRBV10-2,TRBD2,CASSYSGISTDTQYF
.,TRBV7-2,.,CASSLTHREYEQYF
.,TRBV4-3,.,CASSPKTDSSYNSPLHF
.,TRBV29-1,TRBD1,CSVEGQSEKLFF
.,TRBV30,.,CACDSSNEQYF
.,TRBV7-2,.,CASSLVGVDTDTQYF
few,TRBV28,TRBD2,CASSLILGASGSYEQYF
.,TRBV5-4,.,CASGPRANTEAFF
.,TRBV7-2,.,CASSVPLGYEQYF
.,TRBV7-8,.,CASSSWTDTEAFF
.,TRBV6-1,.,CASSEGWTEAFF
many,TRBV6-5,TRBD1,CASSYSGQAGNTIYF
.,TRBV5-1,.,CASSFQGYNSPLHF
.,TRBV6-5,.,CASSPGGYGYTF
.,TRBV30,.,CACFVGSSYEQYF
.,TRBV5-6,TRBD1,CASSTGTAPTNEKLFF
.,TRBV7-6,TRBD1,CASSWGPGQGIEAFF
.,TRBV30,TRBD2,CAWRFEGGLVGETQYF
.,TRBV2,.,CASGGKDTEAFF
few,TRBV18,TRBD1,CASSRERYGTGRMNTEAFF
.,TRBV11-2,.,CASSLGPEQFF
.,TRBV9,TRBD1,CASSVEAGGDEQYF
.,TRBV4-2,TRBD1,CASSQEKGQGAGEQYF
.,TRBV7-8,TRBD2,CASSSLAGGNTGELFF
.,TRBV10-1,TRBD1,CASSDSQGALDTEAFF
.,TRBV19,.,CASSPVNTEAFF
.,TRBV4-3,TRBD2,CASSLRDYSTGELFF
.,TRBV11-2,.,CASSLDEYSKVQETQYF
few,TRBV6-6,TRBD1,CASSGDRGSLRDEQYF
.,TRBV24-1,.,CATSDFGQAGQETQYF
.,TRBV7-6,.,CASSLAGGLYNEQFF
.,TRBV11-2,.,CASSLAGSPNSPLHF
.,TRBV19,TRBD1,CASSRTGTGNQPQHF
.,TRBV18,TRBD1,CASSPSTGFNYGYTF
.,TRBV28,.,CASSRADSLREQYF
.,TRBV19,TRBD2,CASSRAGVSETQYF
once,TRBV25-1,TRBD2,CASSLAGGPYNEQFF
.,TRBV7-2,TRBD2,CASSLSAGALYEQYF
.,TRBV10-1,TRBD1,CASSESLAGGMAEAFF
.,TRBV5-3,.,CARSLIAGGYEQYF
.,TRBV28,TRBD1,CASSWTGVATGYTF
.,TRBV9,.,CASSVEPTGRTYGYTF
.,TRBV7-2,.,CASSPGGGGNQPQHF
.,TRBV3-1/TRBV3-2,TRBD2,CASSLGLAGLYEQYF
.,TRBV12-3/TRBV12-4,.,CASSYGENTEAFF
few,TRBV3-1/TRBV3-2,.,CASSQESPNRRLQGRGSPLHF
.,TRBV6-2/TRBV6-3,.,CASSYYLGGADGALHF
.,TRBV6-5,TRBD1,CASQWDRGVSYEQYF
.,TRBV27,.,CASSLSPTYAVSTDTQYF
.,TRBV3-1/TRBV3-2,.,CASSHGRQSSGNTIYF
.,TRBV10-3,TRBD1,CAISKNTGGFAGELFF
.,TRBV27,.,CASSLAFKTEAFF
.,TRBV11-2,.,CASSSQGLGTQYF
.,TRBV6-2/TRBV6-3,.,CASSYPALGQNTEAFF
.,TRBV5-4,.,CASSLWGGEGGYTF
.,TRBV27,TRBD1,CASSWDRGNSPLHF
.,TRBV2,TRBD2,CASSGPGLAGAANTGELFF
.,TRBV27,TRBD2,CASSLEGLVDYNEQFF